A selection of T cell receptor beta chains follows, all from one sample in a study of T cells in Graves' hyperthyroidism and ophthalmopathy. TCRdb reprocessed the multiplex PCR reads with MiXCR, giving one entry per CDR3 protein. In the table there are 350,000 or so distinct CDR3 sequences, over 20% of which are singletons. Sequenced sample: blood. The source of these receptors is a woman in her 50s with Graves' hyperthyroidism. CDR3s include the opening cysteine and the closing phenylalanine or tryptophan. D genes are given only for firm matches. Rows give clone size only sometimes, using once, few, many, or a class for an expanded clone.

V gene	J gene	clone size	D gene	CDR3 protein	CDR3 DNA
TRBV7-9	TRBJ2-7	once	.	CASSFQWGEQYF	TGTGCCAGCAGCTTCCAATGGGGCGAGCAGTACTTC
TRBV30	TRBJ2-3	many	.	CAWSKGGPTDTQYF	TGTGCCTGGAGTAAGGGGGGCCCTACAGATACGCAGTATTTT
TRBV28	TRBJ2-2	many	.	CATKRDEANTGELFF	TGTGCCACCAAGAGGGACGAGGCGAACACCGGGGAGCTGTTTTTT
TRBV28	TRBJ1-4	many	.	CASSPPGGAEKLFF	TGTGCCAGCAGTCCCCCGGGAGGAGCTGAAAAACTGTTTTTT
TRBV12-3/TRBV12-4	TRBJ2-6	.	TRBD1	CASSRPGQGASGANVLTF	TGTGCCAGCAGTCGGCCGGGACAGGGGGCATCTGGGGCCAACGTCCTGACTTTC
TRBV7-6	TRBJ1-3	many	.	CASSWTSGRSGNTIYF	TGTGCCAGCAGCTGGACCTCAGGGCGCTCTGGAAACACCATATATTTT
TRBV11-3	TRBJ2-1	.	TRBD2	CASSPWTSGRGDEQFF	TGTGCCAGCAGCCCCTGGACTAGCGGGAGAGGAGACGAGCAGTTCTTC
TRBV28	TRBJ2-7	.	.	CASSGRYGGYEQYF	TGTGCCAGCAGTGGCAGATATGGAGGCTACGAGCAGTACTTC
TRBV7-9	TRBJ2-7	.	.	CASSARERNLYEQYF	TGTGCCAGCAGCGCGAGGGAGAGAAATCTATACGAGCAGTACTTC
TRBV5-1	TRBJ2-7	many	TRBD1	CASSFGDRLYEQYF	TGCGCCAGCAGCTTCGGGGACAGGCTCTACGAGCAGTACTTC
TRBV6-1	TRBJ1-1	few	TRBD1	CASSGDRDTEAFF	TGTGCCAGCAGTGGGGACAGGGACACTGAAGCTTTCTTT
TRBV18	TRBJ2-3	many	TRBD1	CASSPPGQGATDTQYF	TGTGCCAGCTCACCCCCAGGACAGGGGGCCACAGATACGCAGTATTTT
TRBV20-1	TRBJ2-2	.	TRBD1	CSAPGQGAGELFF	TGCAGTGCTCCGGGACAGGGGGCCGGGGAGCTGTTTTTT
TRBV11-2	TRBJ1-1	few	.	CASSSSGYTEAFF	TGTGCCAGCAGCTCCTCAGGGTACACTGAAGCTTTCTTT
TRBV6-1	TRBJ1-6	.	.	CASSAGAYNSPLHF	TGTGCCAGCAGTGCGGGAGCTTATAATTCACCCCTCCACTTT
TRBV20-1	TRBJ2-2	.	TRBD2	CSAKRVTSGGLDKGELFF	TGCAGTGCCAAAAGAGTGACTAGCGGGGGGCTAGACAAGGGGGAGCTGTTTTTT
TRBV6-6	TRBJ1-2	many	.	CASSYSPGPANYGYTF	TGTGCCAGCAGTTACTCGCCGGGCCCAGCTAACTATGGCTACACCTTC
TRBV14	TRBJ1-5	many	.	CASSQVRRRGLGPQHF	TGTGCCAGCAGCCAAGTGCGGCGCCGCGGTTTAGGGCCCCAGCATTTT
TRBV27	TRBJ1-1	many	.	CASSLQWNTEAFF	TGTGCCAGCAGCCTGCAGTGGAACACTGAAGCTTTCTTT
TRBV15	TRBJ2-1	.	TRBD2	CATSRDVSGDEQFF	TGTGCCACCAGCAGAGATGTGAGCGGGGATGAGCAGTTCTTC
TRBV12-3/TRBV12-4	TRBJ2-1	.	TRBD2	CASTRSGRFYNEQFF	TGTGCCAGCACCCGTAGCGGGAGATTCTACAATGAGCAGTTCTTC
TRBV7-2	TRBJ2-7	many	TRBD2	CASSLSVAGGHEQYF	TGTGCCAGCAGCTTATCAGTGGCGGGAGGCCACGAGCAGTACTTC
TRBV28	TRBJ2-1	.	TRBD2	CASSRGTSLWNEQFF	TGTGCCAGCAGTAGAGGGACTAGTCTGTGGAATGAGCAGTTCTTC
TRBV2	TRBJ2-3	many	.	CASRENTDTQYF	TGTGCCAGCAGGGAGAACACAGATACGCAGTATTTT
TRBV20-1	TRBJ2-7	many	.	CSARGIGPANHEQYF	TGCAGTGCTAGAGGTATAGGACCCGCGAATCACGAGCAGTACTTC
TRBV3-1	TRBJ1-2	many	TRBD1	CASSQGGQGANGYTF	TGTGCCAGCAGCCAAGGGGGACAGGGGGCTAATGGCTACACCTTC
TRBV14	TRBJ2-3	.	TRBD2	CASSQVAGGDTQYF	TGTGCCAGCAGCCAAGTCGCGGGAGGAGATACGCAGTATTTT
TRBV2	TRBJ2-1	many	TRBD1	CASSERGGAYNEQFF	TGTGCCAGCAGTGAGCGAGGGGGCGCCTACAATGAGCAGTTCTTC
TRBV11-3	TRBJ2-3	few	TRBD2	CASSLRTSGIPEADTQYF	TGTGCCAGCAGCCTAAGGACTAGCGGGATCCCCGAGGCAGATACGCAGTATTTT
TRBV7-6	TRBJ1-4	few	.	CASSLLGTTNEKLFF	TGTGCCAGCAGCTTACTCGGGACAACTAATGAAAAACTGTTTTTT
TRBV7-9	TRBJ2-7	many	TRBD1	CASSSARDRLYEQYF	TGTGCCAGCAGCTCCGCGCGGGACAGGCTCTACGAGCAGTACTTC
TRBV20-1	TRBJ1-1	few	.	CSASTPRPLNTEAFF	TGCAGTGCTAGTACTCCAAGACCTTTGAACACTGAAGCTTTCTTT
TRBV29-1	TRBJ1-4	.	.	CSVVWGPREKLFF	TGCAGCGTTGTGTGGGGTCCGCGTGAAAAACTGTTTTTT